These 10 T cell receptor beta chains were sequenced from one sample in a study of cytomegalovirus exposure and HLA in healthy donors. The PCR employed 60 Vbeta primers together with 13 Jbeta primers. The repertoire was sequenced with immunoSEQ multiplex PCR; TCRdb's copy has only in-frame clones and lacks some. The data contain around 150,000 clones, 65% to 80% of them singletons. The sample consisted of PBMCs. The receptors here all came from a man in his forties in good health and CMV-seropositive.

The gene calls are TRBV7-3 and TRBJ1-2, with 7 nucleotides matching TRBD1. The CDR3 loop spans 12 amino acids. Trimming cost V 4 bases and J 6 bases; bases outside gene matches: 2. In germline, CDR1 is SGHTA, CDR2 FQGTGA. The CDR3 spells CASSSGTDGYTF. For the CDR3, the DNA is TGTGCCAGCAGCTCCGGGACAGATGGCTACACCTTC.

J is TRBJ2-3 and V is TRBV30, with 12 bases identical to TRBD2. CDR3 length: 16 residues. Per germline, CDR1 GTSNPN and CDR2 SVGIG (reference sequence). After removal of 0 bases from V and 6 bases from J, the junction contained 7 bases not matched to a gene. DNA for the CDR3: TGTGCCTGGAGTGTCGGTCTAGCGGGAGGGCGTGATACGCAGTATTTT. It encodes CAWSVGLAGGRDTQYF.

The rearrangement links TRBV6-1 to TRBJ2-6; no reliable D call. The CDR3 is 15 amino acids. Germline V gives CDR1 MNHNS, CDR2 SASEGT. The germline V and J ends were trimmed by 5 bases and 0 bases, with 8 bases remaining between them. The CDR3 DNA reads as TGTGCCAGCAGTTCGACTCGCTCTGGGGCCAACGTCCTGACTTTC. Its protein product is CASSSTRSGANVLTF.

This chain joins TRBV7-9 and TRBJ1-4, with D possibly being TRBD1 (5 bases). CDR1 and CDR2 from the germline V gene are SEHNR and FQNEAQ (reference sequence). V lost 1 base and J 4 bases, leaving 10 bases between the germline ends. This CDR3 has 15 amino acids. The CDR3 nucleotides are TGTGCCAGCAGCTTAGAAGGGCAGGGTAATGAAAAACTGTTTTTT. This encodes CASSLEGQGNEKLFF.

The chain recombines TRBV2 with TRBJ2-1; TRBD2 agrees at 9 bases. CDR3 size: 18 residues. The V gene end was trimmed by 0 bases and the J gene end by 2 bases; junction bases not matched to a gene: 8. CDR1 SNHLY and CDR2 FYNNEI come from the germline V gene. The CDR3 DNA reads TGTGCCAGCAGTGAAGCGGGGCTGGCTAGCGGGACCTACAATGAGCAGTTCTTC. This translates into CASSEAGLASGTYNEQFF.

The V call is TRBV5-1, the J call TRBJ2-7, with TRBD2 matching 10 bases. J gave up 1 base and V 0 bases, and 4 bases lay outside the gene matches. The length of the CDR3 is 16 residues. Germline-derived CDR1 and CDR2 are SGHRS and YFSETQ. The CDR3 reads CASSLEGTSVSYEQYF. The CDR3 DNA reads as TGCGCCAGCAGCTTGGAGGGGACTAGCGTTTCCTACGAGCAGTACTTC.

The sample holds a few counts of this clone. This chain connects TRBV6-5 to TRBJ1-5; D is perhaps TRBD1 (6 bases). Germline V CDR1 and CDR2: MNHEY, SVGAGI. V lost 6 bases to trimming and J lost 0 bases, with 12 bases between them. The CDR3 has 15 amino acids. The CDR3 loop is CASRPTGSSNQPQHF. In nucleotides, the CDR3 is TGTGCCAGCAGACCCACAGGGTCTAGCAATCAGCCCCAGCATTTT.

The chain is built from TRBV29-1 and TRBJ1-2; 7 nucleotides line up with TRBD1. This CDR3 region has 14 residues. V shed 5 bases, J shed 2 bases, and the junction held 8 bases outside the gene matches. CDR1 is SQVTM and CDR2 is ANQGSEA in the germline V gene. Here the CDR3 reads CSVHQGQSNYGYTF. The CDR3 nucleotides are TGCAGCGTTCACCAGGGACAGTCAAACTATGGCTACACCTTC. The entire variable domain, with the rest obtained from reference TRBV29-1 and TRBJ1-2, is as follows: SAVISQKPSRDICQRGTSLTIQCQVDSQVTMMFWYRQQPGQSLTLIATANQGSEATYESGFVIDKFPISRPNLTFSTLTVSNMSPEDSSIYLCSVHQGQSNYGYTFGSGTRLTVV.

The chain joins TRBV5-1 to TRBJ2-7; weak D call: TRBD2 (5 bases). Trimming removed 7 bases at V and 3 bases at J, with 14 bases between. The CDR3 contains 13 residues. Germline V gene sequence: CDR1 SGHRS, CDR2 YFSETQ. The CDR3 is CASQLEGGYEQYF. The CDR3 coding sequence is TGCGCCAGCCAGCTAGAAGGAGGCTACGAGCAGTACTTC.

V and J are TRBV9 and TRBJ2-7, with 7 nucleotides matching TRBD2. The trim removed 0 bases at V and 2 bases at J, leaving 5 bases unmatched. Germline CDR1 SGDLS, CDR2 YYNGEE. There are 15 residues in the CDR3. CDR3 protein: CASSVVRRETYEQYF. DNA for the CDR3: TGTGCCAGCAGCGTAGTGAGGCGGGAGACCTACGAGCAGTACTTC.